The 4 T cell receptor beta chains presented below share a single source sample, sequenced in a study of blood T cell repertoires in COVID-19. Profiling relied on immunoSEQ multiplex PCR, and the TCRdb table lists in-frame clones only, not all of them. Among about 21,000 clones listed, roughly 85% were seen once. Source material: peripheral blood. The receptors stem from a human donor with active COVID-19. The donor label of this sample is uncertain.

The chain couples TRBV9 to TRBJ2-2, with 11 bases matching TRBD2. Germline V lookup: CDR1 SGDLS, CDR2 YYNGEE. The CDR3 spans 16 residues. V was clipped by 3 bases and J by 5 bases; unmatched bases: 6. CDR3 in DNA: TGTGCCAGCAGCGCTACAACTAGCGGGAGAACCGGGGAGCTGTTTTTT. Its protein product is CASSATTSGRTGELFF.

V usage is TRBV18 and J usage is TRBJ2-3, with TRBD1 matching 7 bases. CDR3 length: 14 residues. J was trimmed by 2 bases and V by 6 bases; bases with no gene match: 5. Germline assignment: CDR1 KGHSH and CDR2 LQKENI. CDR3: CASSRDRNTDTQYF. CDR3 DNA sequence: TGTGCCAGCTCTCGGGACAGAAACACAGATACGCAGTATTTT.

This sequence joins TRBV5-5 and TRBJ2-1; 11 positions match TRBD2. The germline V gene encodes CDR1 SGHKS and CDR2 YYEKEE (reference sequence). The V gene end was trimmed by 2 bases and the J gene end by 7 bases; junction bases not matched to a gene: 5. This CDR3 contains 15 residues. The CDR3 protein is CASSFLAGGGNEQFF. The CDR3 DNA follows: TGTGCCAGCAGCTTTCTAGCGGGAGGTGGTAATGAGCAGTTCTTC.

CDR3 coding DNA: TGTGCCAGCAGTTTATTAGGGGCTCGGGATACGCAGTATTTT. Protein product: CASSLLGARDTQYF. The rearrangement links TRBV28 to TRBJ2-3; possibly TRBD1 for D (5 bases). Germline CDR1 and CDR2: MDHEN and SYDVKM. Trimming shortened V by 1 base and J by 6 bases, and 11 bases separated the two germline ends. The CDR3 is made up of 14 amino acids.